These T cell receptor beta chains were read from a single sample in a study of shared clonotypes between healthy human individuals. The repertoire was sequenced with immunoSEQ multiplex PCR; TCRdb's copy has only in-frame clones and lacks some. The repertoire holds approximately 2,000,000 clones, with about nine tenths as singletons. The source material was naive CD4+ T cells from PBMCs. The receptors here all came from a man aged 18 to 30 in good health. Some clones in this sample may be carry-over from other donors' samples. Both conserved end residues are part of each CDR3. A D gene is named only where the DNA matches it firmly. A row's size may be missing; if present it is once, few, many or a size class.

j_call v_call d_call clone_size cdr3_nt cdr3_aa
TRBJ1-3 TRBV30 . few TGTGCCTGGACCCACACCAGGGTTGGAAACACCATATATTTT CAWTHTRVGNTIYF
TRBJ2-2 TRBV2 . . TGTGCCAGCATGGTCGCGGCAGGGAACACCGGGGAGCTGTTTTTT CASMVAAGNTGELFF
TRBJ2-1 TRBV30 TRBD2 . TGTGCCTGGAGTTTATGGGAAGCGGGATCTAACAATGAGCAGTTCTTC CAWSLWEAGSNNEQFF
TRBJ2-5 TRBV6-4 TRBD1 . TGTGCCAGCACCCCCGGGACAGGGCAGGAGACCCAGTACTTC CASTPGTGQETQYF
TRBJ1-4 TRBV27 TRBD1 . TGTGCCAGCAACTACAGGGGGGGTAATGAAAAACTGTTTTTT CASNYRGGNEKLFF
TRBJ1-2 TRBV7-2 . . TGTGCCAGCAGCTTACCGGGGTTAAATGGCTACACCTTC CASSLPGLNGYTF
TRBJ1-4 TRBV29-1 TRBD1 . TGCAGCGTCCTTGACAGGGGTTTTAATGAAAAACTGTTTTTT CSVLDRGFNEKLFF
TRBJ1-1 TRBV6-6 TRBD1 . TGTGCCAGCAGCCAGACAGGGCTGAACACTGAAGCTTTCTTT CASSQTGLNTEAFF
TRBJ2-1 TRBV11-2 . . TGTGCCAGCAGCCGGACCATAAACCCCTACAATGAGCAGTTCTTC CASSRTINPYNEQFF
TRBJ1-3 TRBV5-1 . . TGCGCCAGCAGCTTGGCCGGGGCAGGGAGCGGAAACACCATATATTTT CASSLAGAGSGNTIYF
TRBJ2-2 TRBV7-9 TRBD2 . TGTGCCAGCAGCCCCCCTGGACTAGCGGGGACCGGGGAGCTGTTTTTT CASSPPGLAGTGELFF
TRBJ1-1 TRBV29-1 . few TGCAGCGTTGTTGGCCTAGTGACTGAAGCTTTCTTT CSVVGLVTEAFF
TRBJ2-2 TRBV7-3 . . TGTGCCAGCAGCGCCCAAGGGCGGGGAGGCGGGGAGCTGTTTTTT CASSAQGRGGGELFF
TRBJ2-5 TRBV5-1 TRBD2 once TGCGCCAGCAGCTTTTTCCCGGGACTAGCGGGAGGCCAAGAGACCCAGTACTTC CASSFFPGLAGGQETQYF
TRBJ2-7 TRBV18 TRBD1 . TGTGCCAGCTCGCCGCGGACAGGTGCCTACGAGCAGTACTTC CASSPRTGAYEQYF
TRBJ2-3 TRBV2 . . TGTGCCAGCAGATCAGTGGGGACCCCCACAGATACGCAGTATTTT CASRSVGTPTDTQYF
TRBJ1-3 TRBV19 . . TGTGCCAGTACCCCGGGTACCACCATATATTTT CASTPGTTIYF
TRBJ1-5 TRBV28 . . TGTGCCAGCAGTTTAATGAGGAGCTATAGCAATCAGCCCCAGCATTTT CASSLMRSYSNQPQHF
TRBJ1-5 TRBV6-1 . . TGTGCCAGCAGTGAAGGGGTTTCTGTAGGTCAGCCCCAGCATTTT CASSEGVSVGQPQHF
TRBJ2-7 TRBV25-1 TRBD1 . TGTGCCAGCGGCCAGGGGGCTATCTACGAGCAGTACTTC CASGQGAIYEQYF
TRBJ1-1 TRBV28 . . TGTGCCAGCAGCCAAAACGCGCCTGTGAACACTGAAGCTTTCTTT CASSQNAPVNTEAFF
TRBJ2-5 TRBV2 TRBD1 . TGTGCCAGCAGACCCGACAGGGGACAGACCCAGTACTTC CASRPDRGQTQYF
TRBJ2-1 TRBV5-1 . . TGCGCCAGCAGCCGAGGGCGGGAATGGGGCAATGAGCAGTTCTTC CASSRGREWGNEQFF
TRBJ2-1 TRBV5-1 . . TGCGCCAGCAGTCCCGGGACCCCTCGTTTAGATGAGCAGTTCTTC CASSPGTPRLDEQFF
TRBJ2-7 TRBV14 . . TGTGCCAGCAGCCAAGTGAGTGGGCAGGGGCAGCAGTACTTC CASSQVSGQGQQYF
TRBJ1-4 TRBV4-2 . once TGTGCCAGCAGCCAAGGGTCTTCAGGGGCTAATGAAAAACTGTTTTTT CASSQGSSGANEKLFF
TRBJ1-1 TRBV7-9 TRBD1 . TGTGCCAGCAGCTTAACCGACAGGGCAGCTTTCTTT CASSLTDRAAFF
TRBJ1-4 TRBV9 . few TGTGCCAGCAGCCCGACCGAAGGCCTCGGGGAAAAACTGTTTTTT CASSPTEGLGEKLFF
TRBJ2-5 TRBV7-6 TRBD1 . TGTGCCAGCAGCCTGACAGGGGTCAACCAAGAGACCCAGTACTTC CASSLTGVNQETQYF
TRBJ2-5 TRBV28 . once TGTGCCAGCAGTTTAACCCAGCGAGAGACCCAGTACTTC CASSLTQRETQYF
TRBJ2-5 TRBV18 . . TGTGCCAGCTCACCACTGGACTATCAAGAGACCCAGTACTTC CASSPLDYQETQYF
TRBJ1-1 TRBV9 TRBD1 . TGTGCCAGCTCTGACCGGGACAGGGGTGAAGCTTTCTTT CASSDRDRGEAFF
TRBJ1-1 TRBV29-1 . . TGCAGTGTCAGGGGATTATTGAACACTGAAGCTTTCTTT CSVRGLLNTEAFF
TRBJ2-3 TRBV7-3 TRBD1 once TGTGCCAGCGGGACAGGCGCAGATACGCAGTATTTT CASGTGADTQYF
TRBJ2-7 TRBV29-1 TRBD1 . TGCAGCGTCAAACGGACAGGGAGGTACGAGCAGTACTTC CSVKRTGRYEQYF
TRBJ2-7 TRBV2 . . TGTGCCAGCAGTGATCGGCGGGCGAACGAGCAGTACTTC CASSDRRANEQYF
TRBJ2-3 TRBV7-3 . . TGTGCCAGCAGTCCCGGGGCGGGAGATACGCAGTATTTT CASSPGAGDTQYF